The 16 T cell receptor beta chains below were found in one sample sequenced in a study of blood T cells in healthy people across ages. A sample-barcoded 5' primer and a J-beta primer mix were used in a second PCR of roughly 6 to 12 cycles. TCRdb redid the calling of the 5' RACE reads with MiXCR, one entry per CDR3 protein. The sample contains 600,000 or so distinct CDR3 sequences, around a fifth of which appear only once. The sequenced sample was blood. These receptors all stem from a man between 65 and 85 years old in good health.

The chain carries TRBV4-1 and TRBJ1-4; D is unclear. Trimming took 0 bases from V and 6 from J, leaving 8 bases between them. Per germline, CDR1 MGHRA and CDR2 YSYEKL. The CDR3 runs to 14 residues. This CDR3 reads CASSQEMADEKLFF. As DNA, the CDR3 is TGCGCCAGCAGCCAAGAGATGGCGGATGAAAAACTGTTTTTT.

The chain combines TRBV6-2 or TRBV6-3 with TRBJ1-5, with D possibly TRBD1 on 5 matching bases. The germline gives CDR1 MNHEY, CDR2 SVGEGT. The V end was cut by 0 bases, the J end by 6 bases, with 12 bases between. The CDR3 extends over 15 amino acids. This CDR3 is CASSYSIEGPQPQHF. Here the CDR3 DNA reads TGTGCCAGCAGTTACTCGATTGAGGGGCCTCAGCCCCAGCATTTT.

This chain uses TRBV28 with TRBJ2-7; a weak D match, TRBD2 (6 bases). CDR3 length equals 13 residues. Germline CDR1 reads MDHEN; CDR2 reads SYDVKM. Between the trimmed V and J ends, which lost 5 bases and 3 bases, there was a span of 11 bases. The CDR3 bases are TGTGCCAGCAGTCGACTAGGGATCTACGAGCAGTACTTC. Translating it yields CASSRLGIYEQYF.

This clonotype was seen ten or more times. This chain joins TRBV7-6 and TRBJ2-5, with D possibly matching TRBD2 (5 bases). CDR3 length equals 15 residues. Per germline, CDR1 SGHVS and CDR2 FNYEAQ. The V end lost 5 bases, the J end lost 5 bases, and 18 bases lay between the germline ends. The CDR3 region is CASSLEVGELETQYF. CDR3 nucleotides: TGTGCCAGCAGCCTAGAGGTCGGGGAGTTGGAGACCCAGTACTTC. The whole variable domain, remainder taken from reference TRBV7-6 and TRBJ2-5, is GAGVSQSPRYKVTKRGQDVALRCDPISGHVSLYWYRQALGQGPEFLTYFNYEAQQDKSGLPNDRFSAERPEGSISTLTIQRTEQRDSAMYRCASSLEVGELETQYFGPGTRLLVL.

This clonotype was seen a few times. The rearrangement joins TRBV18 to TRBJ2-7, with 8 positions matching TRBD1. Trimming removed 3 bases from V and 2 bases from J; junction bases left unmatched: 6. The CDR3 has 15 residues. Germline loops: CDR1 KGHSH, CDR2 LQKENI. This CDR3 reads CASSPQQGDTYEQYF. The CDR3 nucleotides are TGTGCCAGCTCACCCCAACAGGGGGATACCTACGAGCAGTACTTC.

This clonotype showed up just a few times. This chain connects TRBV28 to TRBJ2-1, with D possibly being TRBD1 or TRBD2 (7 bases each). The CDR3 sequence is 14 residues long. V was clipped by 10 bases and J by 5 bases, with 18 bases between them. In germline, CDR1 is MDHEN, CDR2 SYDVKM. The CDR3: CATFRQGGNNEQFF. The DNA of the CDR3 is TGTGCCACCTTTAGACAGGGAGGGAACAATGAGCAGTTCTTC.

This CDR3 is CASSSDLLSYEQYF. The CDR3 nucleotides read TGTGCCAGCAGCTCGGACTTACTCTCCTACGAGCAGTACTTC. J is TRBJ2-1 and V is TRBV5-5, with D perhaps TRBD2 (5 bases). The better agreement between TRBJ2-7 and the DNA end casts doubt on the J call. The germline CDR1 and CDR2 sequences are SGHKS and YYEKEE (reference sequence). The CDR3 sequence is 14 residues long.

This clonotype was observed a few times. J is TRBJ1-6 and V is TRBV2; D ambiguous. Trimming shortened V by 0 bases and J by 0 bases, and 6 bases separated the two germline ends. This CDR3 has 16 residues. Germline V gene lookup returns CDR1 SNHLY and CDR2 FYNNEI. In DNA, the CDR3 is TGTGCCAGCAGTGAAGCGTCCTTCTCCTATAATTCACCCCTCCACTTT. It encodes CASSEASFSYNSPLHF.

CDR3 sequence (DNA): TGTGCCACCAGCAGAGATAAAGGCACAGGCGGTGAGACCCAGTACTTC. This sequence encodes CATSRDKGTGGETQYF. This chain connects TRBV15 to TRBJ2-5; D may be TRBD1 (5 bases). Germline CDR1 LNHNV, CDR2 YYDKDF (reference sequence). This CDR3 spans 16 amino acids. Trimming pared 0 bases from V and 5 bases from J, leaving 16 bases between. Together with reference TRBV15 and TRBJ2-5, the CDR3 gives the full variable domain: DAMVIQNPRYQVTQFGKPVTLSCSQTLNHNVMYWYQQKSSQAPKLLFHYYDKDFNNEADTPDNFQSRRPNTSFCFLDIRSPGLGDTAMYLCATSRDKGTGGETQYFGPGTRLLVL.

The CDR3 sequence is CASSSTGGLNTEAFF. CDR3 bases: TGCGCCAGCAGCTCGACTGGGGGATTGAACACTGAAGCTTTCTTT. This rearrangement joins TRBV5-1 to TRBJ1-1; the D gene is possibly TRBD1 (5 bases). Germline V gives CDR1 SGHRS, CDR2 YFSETQ. The CDR3 length is 15 residues. Deletions cut 3 bases from V and 0 bases from J, with 12 bases between.

V and J are TRBV25-1 and TRBJ2-5, with 10 bases that match TRBD2. The better agreement between TRBJ2-7 and the DNA end casts doubt on the J call. This CDR3 contains 18 residues. Germline-derived CDR1 and CDR2 are MGHDK and SYGVNS. CDR3 bases: TGTGCCAGCAGTGAATTGAAGCGGGGGGGCCTTGGCTCCTACGAGCAGTACTTC. It translates to CASSELKRGGLGSYEQYF.

This chain links TRBV7-9 with TRBJ2-1; the match to TRBD2 covers 8 bases. The trim removed 5 bases at V and 2 bases at J, leaving 5 bases unmatched. The CDR3 covers 15 residues. Germline CDR1 is SEHNR and CDR2 is FQNEAQ (reference sequence). The CDR3 loop reads CASSQRESPYNEQFF. The CDR3 DNA follows: TGTGCCAGCAGCCAGCGGGAGAGCCCCTACAATGAGCAGTTCTTC.

This clonotype was observed a handful of times. The J gene is TRBJ2-3, the V gene TRBV28; 9 nucleotides agree with TRBD1. J lost 1 base, V lost 7 bases, and 18 bases had no gene match. CDR1 and CDR2 from the germline V gene are MDHEN and SYDVKM. CDR3 length: 19 amino acids. The CDR3 is CASNHGRDRDLKGTDTQYF. The CDR3 nucleotides read TGTGCCAGCAATCACGGGCGGGACAGGGATTTAAAGGGCACAGATACGCAGTATTTT.

This clonotype has only a few counts. This chain links TRBV25-1 with TRBJ2-5; no firm D call. The J call may be faulty, since TRBJ2-1 better matches the DNA end. Germline loops: CDR1 MGHDK, CDR2 SYGVNS. The CDR3 is 13 residues long. The CDR3 sequence: CASSDSVYNEQFF. Written as DNA, the CDR3 is TGTGCCAGCAGTGACAGTGTCTACAATGAGCAGTTCTTC.

This clonotype has at least ten counts. The chain couples TRBV4-3 to TRBJ1-5, with D unresolved. CDR1 is LGHNA, CDR2 YSLEER, per germline. The CDR3 sequence is 17 residues long. Between the trimmed V and J ends, which lost 0 bases and 0 bases, there was a span of 12 bases. The CDR3 loop is CASSQDKDANSNQPQHF. The CDR3 region has the DNA TGCGCCAGCAGCCAAGATAAGGACGCAAATAGCAATCAGCCCCAGCATTTT.

With respect to this clonotype: The junction and the germline gene differ at one end; a read error may be behind it. This chain links TRBV6-6 with TRBJ1-1, with 7 bases aligning to TRBD1. Germline CDR1 reads MNHNY; CDR2 reads SVGAGI (reference sequence). This CDR3 is 14 amino acids long. In nucleotides, the CDR3 is TGTGCCAGCAGATTCGGACAGGCGAACACTGAGGCTTTCTTT. Translating it yields CASRFGQANTEAFF.